This passage covers 7 T cell receptor beta chains from one sample sequenced in a study of PD-1 and CTLA-4 blockade in melanoma listed by TCRdb under 2021. The method behind the library was the immunoSEQ multiplex PCR assay. Entries here come from immuneACCESS through TCRdb and include only in-frame sequences with V and J called. Some clones fail to appear in such tables; in the studies checked, an unresolved V gene covers under half of the shortfall, and the cause of the remainder is unknown. Within this sample are roughly 30,000 clones, with about 91% of them counted one time only. Together, the top ten hold roughly 9% of the sample. The sample in question was CD8+ T cells from peripheral blood, obtained from a patient given anti-PD-1 treatment. These receptor sequences come from a human donor with melanoma.

V gene TRBV30 combines with J gene TRBJ1-4; D ambiguous. Trimming shortened V by 8 bases and J by 3 bases, and 10 bases separated the two germline ends. The CDR3 contains 12 residues. The germline V gene encodes CDR1 GTSNPN and CDR2 SVGIG (reference sequence). The CDR3 spells CAQEGANEKLFF. The CDR3 region has the DNA TGTGCCCAGGAAGGTGCTAATGAAAAACTGTTTTTT. The full variable domain, in which reference TRBV30 and TRBJ1-4 provide the parts outside the CDR3, is SQTIHQWPATLVQPVGSPLSLECTVEGTSNPNLYWYRQAAGRGLQLLFYSVGIGQISSEVPQNLSASRPQDRQFILSSKKLLLSDSGFYLCAQEGANEKLFFGSGTQLSVL.

The chain employs TRBV5-8 and TRBJ1-1, with D possibly matching TRBD1 (6 bases). Trimming removed 4 bases at V and 7 bases at J, with 11 bases between. Looked up from germline, CDR1 is SGHTS and CDR2 is YDEGEE. The length of the CDR3 is 12 residues. Here the CDR3 DNA reads TGTGCCAGCAGCCCCCTGGACAGTGAAGCTTTCTTT. This gives the protein CASSPLDSEAFF. Full variable domain (outside the CDR3, taken from reference TRBV5-8 and TRBJ1-1): EAGVTQSPTHLIKTRGQQATLRCSPISGHTSVYWYQQALGLGLQFLLWYDEGEERNRGNFPPRFSGRQFPNYSSELNVNALELEDSALYLCASSPLDSEAFFGQGTRLTVV.

The CDR3 nucleotides are TGTGCCAGCGTTGACCCCGACTACGAGCAGTACTTC. Translation: CASVDPDYEQYF. The rearrangement uses TRBV28 and TRBJ2-7; D call uncertain. With 8 bases removed from V and 3 bases from J, the gap between germline ends came to 11 bases. Germline V gene sequence: CDR1 MDHEN, CDR2 SYDVKM. This CDR3 has 12 amino acids.

V and J are TRBV20-1 and TRBJ2-1; D possibly corresponds to TRBD1 (6 bases). V lost 2 bases to trimming and J lost 9 bases, with 8 bases between them. Germline V gene data show CDR1 as DFQATT and CDR2 as SNEGSKA (reference sequence). The CDR3 is 11 amino acids. The CDR3 region is CSARKTGEQFF. The CDR3 DNA sequence: TGCAGTGCTAGAAAGACAGGTGAGCAGTTCTTC.

CDR3 region: CASSSYSQETQYF. CDR3 DNA sequence: TGTGCCAGCAGTTCTTACAGTCAAGAGACCCAGTACTTC. The J gene is TRBJ2-5, the V gene TRBV27; D gene uncertain. The CDR3 loop spans 13 amino acids. The V gene lost 4 bases and the J gene lost 2 bases, with 8 bases spanning the gap. The germline V gene has CDR1 MNHEY and CDR2 SMNVEV (reference sequence).

The count of this clone is one. This chain links TRBV7-9 with TRBJ1-1; D perhaps matches TRBD1 (5 bases). V was pared by 1 base and J by 7 bases, with 7 bases between. Germline values: CDR1 SEHNR, CDR2 FQNEAQ (reference sequence). CDR3 length: 12 residues. CDR3 amino acids: CASSLETDEAFF. In nucleotides, the CDR3 is TGTGCCAGCAGCTTAGAGACAGATGAAGCTTTCTTT. Complete variable domain (other parts from reference TRBV7-9 and TRBJ1-1): DTGVSQNPRHKITKRGQNVTFRCDPISEHNRLYWYRQTLGQGPEFLTYFQNEAQLEKSRLLSDRFSAERPKGSFSTLEIQRTEQGDSAMYLCASSLETDEAFFGQGTRLTVV.

V usage is TRBV9 and J usage is TRBJ1-2; possibly TRBD1 for D (5 bases). CDR1 is SGDLS, CDR2 YYNGEE, per germline. V gave up 0 bases and J gave up 8 bases, with 20 bases separating them. The CDR3 is 16 residues long. In DNA form, the CDR3 reads TGTGCCAGCAGCGTAGGAGGGACGGTCTCGGTTGGGGGCTACACCTTC. Its translation: CASSVGGTVSVGGYTF.